This T cell receptor beta chain came from a study of vaccination effects on CD4 cells after COVID-19. Study-wide findings and caveats: Clones arising from infection and from vaccination showed marked clonal contraction late after vaccination.

Prior to sequencing, the ViraFEST assay stimulated PBMC with viral peptide pools, which expanded the antigen-specific CD4+ T cells. It was after roughly 11 days of culture that CD4+ T cells were isolated. The person acquired a PCR-confirmed SARS-CoV-2 infection between March and December 2020. The authors exchanged half the medium for IL-2 medium on days 3 and 7. Libraries were prepared by immunoSEQ multiplex PCR; TCRdb keeps only in-frame clonotypes and omits some of them. The table records some 24,000 clones, approximately 76% of them present only once. Remarks on this clone: The antigen is unknown.

The starting material was CD4+ T cells from PBMCs cultured with SARS-CoV-2 spike peptides, obtained before COVID-19 vaccination. The TCR comes from a human donor who had a prior SARS-CoV-2 infection.

As DNA, the CDR3 is TGTGCCAGCAGCCAAGACGGCTTCTATGGCTACACCTTC. Its translation is CASSQDGFYGYTF. V usage is TRBV3-1 (or the pseudogene TRBV3-2) and J usage is TRBJ1-2; D is unresolved. V gave up 0 bases and J gave up 4 bases, with 6 bases separating them. Germline CDR1 reads LGHDT; CDR2 reads YNNKEL (reference sequence). CDR3 length: 13 residues.